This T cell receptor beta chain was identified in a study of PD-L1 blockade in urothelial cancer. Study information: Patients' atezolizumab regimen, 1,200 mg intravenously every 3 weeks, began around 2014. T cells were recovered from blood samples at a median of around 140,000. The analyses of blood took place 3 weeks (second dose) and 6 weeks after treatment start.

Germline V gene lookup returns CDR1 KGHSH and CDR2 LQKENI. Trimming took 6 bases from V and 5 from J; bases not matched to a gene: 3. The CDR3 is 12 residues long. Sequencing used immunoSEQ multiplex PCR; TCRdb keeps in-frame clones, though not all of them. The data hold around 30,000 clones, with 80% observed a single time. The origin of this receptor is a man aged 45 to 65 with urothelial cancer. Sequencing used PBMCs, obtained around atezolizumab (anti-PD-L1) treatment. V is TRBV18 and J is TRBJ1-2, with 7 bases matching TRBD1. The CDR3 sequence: CASSGTAYGYTF. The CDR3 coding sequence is TGTGCCAGCTCGGGGACAGCTTATGGCTACACCTTC.